This entry lists 13 T cell receptor beta chains sequenced from one sample in a study of cytomegalovirus exposure and HLA in healthy donors. Use of 60 Vbeta and 13 Jbeta primers characterized the PCR. Profiled with immunoSEQ multiplex PCR; TCRdb holds only in-frame clones, not every one. This sample carries a few hundred thousand clones, 75% to 85% of them seen once, and the ten largest clones take less than 9%. The sequenced sample was PBMCs. These receptors came from an older woman in good health and CMV-seropositive.

This clone was detected only a few times. One end of the junction does not line up with germline, which may come from a read error. V is TRBV4-2 and J is TRBJ2-7; D uncertain. Germline V gene lookup returns CDR1 LGHNA and CDR2 YNFKEQ. The CDR3 has 13 residues. The CDR3 DNA is TGTGCCAGCAGCAGAGACTTAAGCCTAGAGTTTGGCTTC. Its translation is CASSRDLSLEFGF.

V is TRBV28 and J is TRBJ1-1; D is undetermined. The V gene's germline CDR1 is MDHEN and CDR2 SYDVKM. The CDR3 contains 11 residues. The ends were cut back, 6 bases at V and 4 bases at J, with 6 bases in the middle. The chain's CDR3 is CASRSGTEAFF. The CDR3 nucleotides read TGTGCCAGCAGGTCGGGCACTGAAGCTTTCTTT.

V is TRBV2 and J is TRBJ1-5; TRBD1 agrees at 7 bases. Losses at the gene ends were 4 bases for V and 3 bases for J; bases not matched to a gene: 6. CDR3 length: 15 amino acids. CDR1 and CDR2 from the germline V gene are SNHLY and FYNNEI. As DNA, the CDR3 is TGTGCCAGCAGTGGTGGACAGGCCCCCAATCAGCCCCAGCATTTT. Protein product: CASSGGQAPNQPQHF.

The J gene is TRBJ1-5, the V gene TRBV5-1; possible D gene TRBD1, 5 bases. CDR3 length equals 14 residues. V dropped 0 bases and J dropped 6 bases, with 10 bases sitting between them. Germline V CDR1 and CDR2: SGHRS, YFSETQ. The CDR3 bases are TGCGCCAGCAGCTTGGCCCAAGGGGCTCAGCCCCAGCATTTT. Translation gives CASSLAQGAQPQHF.

V and J are TRBV5-4 and TRBJ2-5, with D possibly matching TRBD1 (5 bases). The CDR3 extends over 14 amino acids. V was pared by 2 bases and J by 5 bases, with 13 bases between. The germline CDR1 and CDR2 sequences are SGHNT and YYREEE (reference sequence). CDR3 loop: CASSLGVSRETQYF. CDR3 bases: TGTGCCAGCAGCTTAGGGGTGTCGAGGGAGACCCAGTACTTC.

The rearrangement joins TRBV6-5 to TRBJ1-1; D is uncertain. The CDR3 has 14 residues. The V end was cut by 0 bases, the J end by 8 bases, with 13 bases between. CDR1 and CDR2 (germline): MNHEY, SVGAGI. This CDR3 is CASSYSVWAGEAFF. In nucleotides, the CDR3 is TGTGCCAGCAGTTACTCGGTCTGGGCAGGAGAAGCTTTCTTT.

The J gene is TRBJ2-2, the V gene TRBV4-2, with 8 bases aligning to TRBD2. CDR1 is LGHNA, CDR2 YNFKEQ, per germline. The CDR3 is 16 residues long. Losses at the gene ends were 3 bases for V and 6 bases for J; bases not matched to a gene: 9. This CDR3 is CASSQFVAGHSGELFF. The DNA of the CDR3 is TGTGCCAGCAGCCAGTTTGTAGCGGGGCATTCCGGGGAGCTGTTTTTT.

The chain links TRBV23-1 to TRBJ2-3; 8 bases match TRBD1. TRBV23-1 is an open reading frame, and its role is uncertain. Germline trimming cut 8 bases from V and 1 base from J; bases unmatched to any gene: 11. The CDR3 totals 16 residues. CDR3 residues: CASRGTGRGGTDTQYF. The CDR3 DNA is TGCGCCAGCCGGGGGACAGGCCGAGGGGGCACAGATACGCAGTATTTT.

The rearrangement links TRBV7-6 to TRBJ2-1; 9 bases line up with TRBD2. CDR3 size: 18 residues. V shed 5 bases, J shed 4 bases, and the junction held 15 bases outside the gene matches. Germline V lookup: CDR1 SGHVS, CDR2 FNYEAQ. In DNA, the CDR3 is TGTGCCAGCAGCCCTAACGAATCTAGGCTAGCGGGATACAATGAGCAGTTCTTC. This gives the protein CASSPNESRLAGYNEQFF.

The chain uses TRBV27 and TRBJ2-7, with a possible D match to TRBD1 (6 bases). Trimming took off 4 bases at V and 1 base at J, with 8 bases between the two ends. Germline V gene lookup returns CDR1 MNHEY and CDR2 SMNVEV (reference sequence). This CDR3 comprises 13 residues. The CDR3 nucleotides read TGTGCCAGCAGTTATGACAGGTCCTACGAGCAGTACTTC. This translates into CASSYDRSYEQYF.

This chain connects TRBV7-9 to TRBJ2-7, with 9 bases matching TRBD1. The CDR3 is 13 amino acids. V was clipped by 5 bases and J by 6 bases; unmatched bases: 5. CDR1 and CDR2 from the germline V gene are SEHNR and FQNEAQ (reference sequence). In DNA form, the CDR3 reads TGTGCCAGCAGCCACAGGGGGCGCTCCGAGCAGTACTTC. Translation gives CASSHRGRSEQYF.

This chain joins TRBV19 and TRBJ2-7, with D maybe TRBD1 (6 bases). Trimming cost V 5 bases and J 2 bases, with 22 bases left between them. The CDR3 spans 17 residues. In germline, CDR1 is LNHDA, CDR2 SQIVND (reference sequence). The CDR3 DNA reads TGTGCCAGTAGTCTTGTGCCACAGGGAGCCAAACCCTACGAGCAGTACTTC. Protein product: CASSLVPQGAKPYEQYF.

There are a few counts of this clone. The chain recombines TRBV6-5 with TRBJ1-4; D is possibly TRBD1 (6 bases). The CDR3 totals 13 residues. Germline loops: CDR1 MNHEY, CDR2 SVGAGI. V was shortened by 6 bases and J by 10 bases, with 15 bases between the two germline ends. The CDR3 here is CASRGGAAGKLFF. CDR3 DNA: TGTGCCAGCAGAGGGGGGGCCGCGGGAAAACTGTTTTTT.